This T cell receptor (beta chain) appears in the sequencing data of a study of blood T cell repertoires in COVID-19. Study summary: The cDNA or gDNA used as material had been derived from T cells, B-cell-depleted T cells, or PBMCs.

Self-reported history from a screening survey and questionnaire set each donor's cohort. Source study methods: Counts of nucleated cells, estimated from reference gene primer amplification, were obtained. Libraries were prepared by immunoSEQ multiplex PCR; TCRdb keeps only in-frame clonotypes and omits some of them. That table is the source of V, J and clone size, and D and trimming were worked out from the DNA. The sample includes some 130,000 clones, around 80% of them seen just once. The material sequenced was PBMCs or T cells enriched from blood (not recorded which). The TCR comes from a man aged 35-49 years with acute COVID-19.

This CDR3 reads CASSQVRNEQYF. CDR3 DNA sequence: TGTGCCAGCAGCCAAGTGAGAAACGAGCAGTACTTC. The J gene is TRBJ2-7, the V gene TRBV3-1 (or the pseudogene TRBV3-2); D gene uncertain. V lost 1 base, J lost 5 bases, and 6 bases lay in between. This CDR3 region has 12 residues. Germline lookup yields CDR1 LGHDT and CDR2 YNNKEL (reference sequence).